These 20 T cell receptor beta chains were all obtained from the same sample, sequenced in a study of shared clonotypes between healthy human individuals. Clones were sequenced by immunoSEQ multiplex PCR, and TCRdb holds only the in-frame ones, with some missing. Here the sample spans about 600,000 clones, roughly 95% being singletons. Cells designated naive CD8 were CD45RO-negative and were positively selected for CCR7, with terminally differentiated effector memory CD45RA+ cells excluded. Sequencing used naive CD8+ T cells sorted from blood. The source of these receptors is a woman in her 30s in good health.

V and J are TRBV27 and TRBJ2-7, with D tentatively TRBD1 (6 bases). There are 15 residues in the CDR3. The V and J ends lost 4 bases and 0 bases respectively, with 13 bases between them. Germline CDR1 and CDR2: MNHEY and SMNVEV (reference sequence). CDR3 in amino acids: CASSSRTASSYEQYF. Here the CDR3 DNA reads TGTGCCAGCAGTTCCCGGACAGCGAGCTCCTACGAGCAGTACTTC.

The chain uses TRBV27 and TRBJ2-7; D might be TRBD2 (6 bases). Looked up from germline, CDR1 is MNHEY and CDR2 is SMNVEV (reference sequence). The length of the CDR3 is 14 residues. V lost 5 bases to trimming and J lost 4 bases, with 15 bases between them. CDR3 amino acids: CASSARGEAYEQYF. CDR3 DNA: TGTGCCAGCAGTGCCCGCGGGGAGGCTTACGAGCAGTACTTC.

The CDR3 loop is CASSPWREQDEQFF. In DNA, the CDR3 is TGTGCCAGCTCACCATGGCGGGAGCAAGATGAGCAGTTCTTC. The V gene is TRBV18, the J gene TRBJ2-1; TRBD2 agrees at 7 bases. CDR3 length equals 14 residues. Germline CDR1 and CDR2: KGHSH and LQKENI. Trimming removed 2 bases from V and 8 bases from J; junction bases left unmatched: 6.

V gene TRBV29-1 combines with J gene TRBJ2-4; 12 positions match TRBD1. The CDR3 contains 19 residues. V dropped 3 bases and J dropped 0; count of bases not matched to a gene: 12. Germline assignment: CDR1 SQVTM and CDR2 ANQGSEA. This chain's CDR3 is CSVDVLAGQGAIAKNIQYF. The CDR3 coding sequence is TGCAGCGTTGATGTTTTAGCGGGACAGGGGGCCATAGCCAAAAACATTCAGTACTTC.

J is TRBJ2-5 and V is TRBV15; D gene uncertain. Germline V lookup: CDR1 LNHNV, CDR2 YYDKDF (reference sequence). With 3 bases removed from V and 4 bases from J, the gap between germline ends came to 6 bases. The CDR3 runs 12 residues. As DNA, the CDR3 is TGTGCCACCAGCAGGCCCGGAGAGACCCAGTACTTC. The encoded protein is CATSRPGETQYF.

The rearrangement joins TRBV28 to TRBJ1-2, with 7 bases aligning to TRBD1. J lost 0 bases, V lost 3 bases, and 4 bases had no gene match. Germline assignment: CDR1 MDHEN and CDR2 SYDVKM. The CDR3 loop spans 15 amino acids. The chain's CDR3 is CASSLSGTANYGYTF. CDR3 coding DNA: TGTGCCAGCAGTTTGTCAGGGACAGCTAACTATGGCTACACCTTC.

DNA for the CDR3: TGTGCCACCCAAACAGGGGGAGGGGATGAAAAACTGTTTTTT. Residues: CATQTGGGDEKLFF. The rearrangement uses TRBV7-9 and TRBJ1-4; TRBD1 agrees at 8 bases. Looked up from germline, CDR1 is SEHNR and CDR2 is FQNEAQ (reference sequence). The CDR3 covers 14 residues. The ends lost 10 bases at V and 6 bases at J; junction bases unmatched: 10.

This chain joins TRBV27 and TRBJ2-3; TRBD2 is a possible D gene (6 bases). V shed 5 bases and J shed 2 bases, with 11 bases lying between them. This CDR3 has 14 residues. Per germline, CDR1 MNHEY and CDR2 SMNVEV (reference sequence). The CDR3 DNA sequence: TGTGCCAGCAGTCTCAGGGAGGCCACAGATACGCAGTATTTT. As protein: CASSLREATDTQYF.

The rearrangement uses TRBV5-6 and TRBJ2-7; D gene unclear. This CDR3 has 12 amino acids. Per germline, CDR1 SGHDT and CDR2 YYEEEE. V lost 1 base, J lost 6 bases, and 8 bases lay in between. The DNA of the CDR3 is TGTGCCAGCAGCTTGTTCCCGGGCGAGCAGTACTTC. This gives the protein CASSLFPGEQYF. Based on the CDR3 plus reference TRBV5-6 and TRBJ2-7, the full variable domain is DAGVTQSPTHLIKTRGQQVTLRCSPKSGHDTVSWYQQALGQGPQFIFQYYEEEERQRGNFPDRFSGHQFPNYSSELNVNALLLGDSALYLCASSLFPGEQYFGPGTRLTVT.

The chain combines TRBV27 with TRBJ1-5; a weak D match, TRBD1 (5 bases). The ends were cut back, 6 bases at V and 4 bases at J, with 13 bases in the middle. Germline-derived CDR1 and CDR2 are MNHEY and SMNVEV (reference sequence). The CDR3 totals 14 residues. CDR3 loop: CASSYDSLNQPQHF. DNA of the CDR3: TGTGCCAGCAGCTACGACAGCCTTAATCAGCCCCAGCATTTT.

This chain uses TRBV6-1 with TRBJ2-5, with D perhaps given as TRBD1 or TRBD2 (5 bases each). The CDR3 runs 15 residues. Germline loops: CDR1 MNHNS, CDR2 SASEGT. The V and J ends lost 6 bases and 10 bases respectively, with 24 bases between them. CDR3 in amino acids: CASRGIGAAHEGQYF. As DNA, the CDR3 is TGTGCCAGCAGGGGGATCGGGGCAGCCCATGAGGGCCAGTACTTC.

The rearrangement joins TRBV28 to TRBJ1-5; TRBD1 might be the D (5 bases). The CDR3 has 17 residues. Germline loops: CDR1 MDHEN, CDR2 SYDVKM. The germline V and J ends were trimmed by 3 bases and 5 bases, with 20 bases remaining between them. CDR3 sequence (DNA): TGTGCCAGCAGTTTCCTCCTTGGGGGGGAAATAGATCAGCCCCAGCATTTT. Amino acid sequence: CASSFLLGGEIDQPQHF. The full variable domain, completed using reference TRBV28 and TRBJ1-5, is DVKVTQSSRYLVKRTGEKVFLECVQDMDHENMFWYRQDPGLGLRLIYFSYDVKMKEKGDIPEGYSVSREKKERFSLILESASTNQTSMYLCASSFLLGGEIDQPQHFGDGTRLSIL.

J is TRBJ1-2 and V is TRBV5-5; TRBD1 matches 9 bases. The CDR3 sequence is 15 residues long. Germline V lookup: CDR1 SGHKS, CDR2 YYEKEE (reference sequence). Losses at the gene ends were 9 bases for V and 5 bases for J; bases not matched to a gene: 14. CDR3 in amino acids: CATEGTGLEGYGYTF. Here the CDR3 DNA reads TGTGCCACAGAAGGGACAGGGCTAGAGGGGTATGGCTACACCTTC.

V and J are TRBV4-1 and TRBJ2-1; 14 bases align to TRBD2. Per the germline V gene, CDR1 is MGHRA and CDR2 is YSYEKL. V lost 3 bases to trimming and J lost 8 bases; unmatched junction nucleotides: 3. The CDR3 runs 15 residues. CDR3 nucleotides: TGCGCCAGCAGCCAGGGACTAGCGGGAGTCTATGAGCAGTTCTTC. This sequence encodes CASSQGLAGVYEQFF.

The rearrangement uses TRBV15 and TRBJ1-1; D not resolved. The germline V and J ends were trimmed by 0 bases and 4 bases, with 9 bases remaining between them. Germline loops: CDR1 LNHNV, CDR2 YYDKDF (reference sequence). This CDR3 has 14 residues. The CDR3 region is CATSRDSISTEAFF. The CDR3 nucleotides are TGTGCCACCAGCAGAGATTCAATAAGCACTGAAGCTTTCTTT.

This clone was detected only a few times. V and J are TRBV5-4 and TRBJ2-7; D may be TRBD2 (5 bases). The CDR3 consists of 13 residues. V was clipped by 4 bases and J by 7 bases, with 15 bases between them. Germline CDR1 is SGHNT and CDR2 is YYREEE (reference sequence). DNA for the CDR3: TGTGCCAGCAGCCCCCCCACGGAGGAAGAGCAGTACTTC. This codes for CASSPPTEEEQYF.

CDR3 protein: CASSAVAVAEAFF. DNA of the CDR3: TGTGCCAGCAGCGCAGTTGCAGTTGCTGAAGCTTTCTTT. The chain couples TRBV27 to TRBJ1-1; no clear D. The CDR3 is made up of 13 amino acids. Germline V gene sequence: CDR1 MNHEY, CDR2 SMNVEV (reference sequence). Trimming took 6 bases from V and 6 from J, leaving 14 bases between them.

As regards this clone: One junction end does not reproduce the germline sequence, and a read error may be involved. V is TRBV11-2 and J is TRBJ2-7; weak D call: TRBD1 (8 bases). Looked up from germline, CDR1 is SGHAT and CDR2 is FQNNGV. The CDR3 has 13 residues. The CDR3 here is CASGGDRTYGQYF. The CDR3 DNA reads TGTGCCAGCGGGGGGGACAGGACCTACGGGCAGTACTTC.

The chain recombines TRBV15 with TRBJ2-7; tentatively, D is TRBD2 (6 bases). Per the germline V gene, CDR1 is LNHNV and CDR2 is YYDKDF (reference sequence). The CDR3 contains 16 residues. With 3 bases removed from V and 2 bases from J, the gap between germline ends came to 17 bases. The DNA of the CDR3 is TGTGCCACCAGCAGGGGCACTCGGGGGTCGGCCTACGAGCAGTACTTC. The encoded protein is CATSRGTRGSAYEQYF.

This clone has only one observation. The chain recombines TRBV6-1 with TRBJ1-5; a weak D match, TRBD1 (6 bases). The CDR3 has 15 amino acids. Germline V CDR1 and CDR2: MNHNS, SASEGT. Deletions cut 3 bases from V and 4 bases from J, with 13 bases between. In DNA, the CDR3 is TGTGCCAGCAGTGACGGGGGCTGGGGGAATCAGCCCCAGCATTTT. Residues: CASSDGGWGNQPQHF.